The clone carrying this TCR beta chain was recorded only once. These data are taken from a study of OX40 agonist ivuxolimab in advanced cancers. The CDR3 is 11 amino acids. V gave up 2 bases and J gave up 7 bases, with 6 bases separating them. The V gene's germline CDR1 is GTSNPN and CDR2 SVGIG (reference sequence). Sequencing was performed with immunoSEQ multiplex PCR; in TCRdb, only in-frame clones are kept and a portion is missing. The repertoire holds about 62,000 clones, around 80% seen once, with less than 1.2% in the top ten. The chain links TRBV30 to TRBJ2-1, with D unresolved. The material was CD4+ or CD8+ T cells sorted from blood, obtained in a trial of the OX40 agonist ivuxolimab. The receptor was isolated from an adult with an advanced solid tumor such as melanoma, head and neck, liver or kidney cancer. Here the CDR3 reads CAWSLVNEQFF. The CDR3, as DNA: TGTGCCTGGAGTTTAGTGAATGAGCAGTTCTTC.